This entry is about one T cell receptor beta chain. Its specificity is not known. This sample is drawn from a study of blood T cells in healthy people across ages. The CDR3 totals 15 residues. Per the germline V gene, CDR1 is MGHRA and CDR2 is YSYEKL. Study outcomes and limitations: Roughly linear declines in TCR beta diversity per million T cells occurred with age.

A second PCR, run for roughly 7 to 11 cycles, used a sample-barcoded 5' primer plus a J-beta primer mix. TCRdb re-analysed the 5' RACE reads in MiXCR, keeping a single row per CDR3 protein. The data contain around 990,000 distinct CDR3 sequences, approximately 25% of them seen just once; the ten biggest clones take up approximately 0.75%. These same records also appear under a second study, on T cells of mothers and their children. From that study: Each donor was one of three healthy Caucasian mothers or one of their six children. Once extracted, all RNA went into cDNA synthesis at 1.5 ug per 15 ul. Among related mother-child pairs, overlap was slightly higher than in unrelated pairs, though not significantly.

This clonotype originated in a girl aged 2 to 10 in good health. Specimen: blood. This chain connects TRBV4-1 to TRBJ2-5, with TRBD1 identical over 8 bases. The last part of the DNA fits TRBJ2-7 better; the J call may be wrong. CDR3 protein: CASSQGRDRLYEQYF. The DNA for the CDR3 is TGCGCCAGCAGCCAAGGCCGGGACAGGCTCTACGAGCAGTACTTC.